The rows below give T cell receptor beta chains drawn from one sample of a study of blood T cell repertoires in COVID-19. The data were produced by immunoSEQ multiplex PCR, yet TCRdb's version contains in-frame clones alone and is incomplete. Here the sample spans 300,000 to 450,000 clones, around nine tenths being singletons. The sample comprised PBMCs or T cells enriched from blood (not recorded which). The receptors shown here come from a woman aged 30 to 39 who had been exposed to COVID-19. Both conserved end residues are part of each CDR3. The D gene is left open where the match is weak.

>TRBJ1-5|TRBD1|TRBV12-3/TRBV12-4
CASTGQVNQPQHF
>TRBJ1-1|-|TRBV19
CASSIWGDTEAFF
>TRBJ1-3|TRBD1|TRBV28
CASREDGTGYPSGNTIYF
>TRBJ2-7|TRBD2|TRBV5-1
CASSLRTSSYEQYF
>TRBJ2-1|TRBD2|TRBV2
CASRPSGTNNEQFF
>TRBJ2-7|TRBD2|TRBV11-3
CASSFFSGLAGARSYEQYF
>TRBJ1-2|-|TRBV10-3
CAISPTEHYGYTF
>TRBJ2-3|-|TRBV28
CASRTSTGGGTDTQYF
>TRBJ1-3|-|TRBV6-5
CASSPDWGVGNTIYF
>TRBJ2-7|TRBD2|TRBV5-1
CASRPTSGPSYEQYF
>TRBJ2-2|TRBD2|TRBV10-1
CASSASGLNTGELFF
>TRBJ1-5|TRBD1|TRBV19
CATSGGGNQPQHF
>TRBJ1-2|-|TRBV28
CASSPPQGNYGYTF
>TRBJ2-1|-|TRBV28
CASSSYNEQFF
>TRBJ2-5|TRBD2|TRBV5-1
CASSLEPRGGAETQYF
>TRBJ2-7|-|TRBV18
CASSPPGFGNSYEQYF
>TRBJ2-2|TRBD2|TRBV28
CASSYWGGLSNTGELFF
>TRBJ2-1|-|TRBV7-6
CASSSDRDFSYNEQFF
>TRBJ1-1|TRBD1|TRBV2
CASRQRTGGTTEAFF
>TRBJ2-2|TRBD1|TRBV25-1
CASSEYSGTGTGELFF
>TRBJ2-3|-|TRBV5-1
CASSFRGASSDTQYF
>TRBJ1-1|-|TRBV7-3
CASSTQGNTEAFF
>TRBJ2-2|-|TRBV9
CASSAHGVLMNTGELFF
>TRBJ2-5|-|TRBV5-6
CASSLAGGRRETQYF
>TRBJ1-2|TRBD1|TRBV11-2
CASSLGGDRENGYTF
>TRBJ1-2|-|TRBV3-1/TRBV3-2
CASSPTGLIDGYTF
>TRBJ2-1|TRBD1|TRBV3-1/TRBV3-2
CASTWRFRGEQFF
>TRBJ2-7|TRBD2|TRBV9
CASSVGGWEREGEQYF
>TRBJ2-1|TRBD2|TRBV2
CASSQPGLGQFNEQFF
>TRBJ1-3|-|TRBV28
CASHARNTIYF
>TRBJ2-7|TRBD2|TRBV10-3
CATHGGDREQYF
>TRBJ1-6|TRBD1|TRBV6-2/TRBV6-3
CASSARTGGAGDSPLHF
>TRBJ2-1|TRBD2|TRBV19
CASSIQTSAHEQFF
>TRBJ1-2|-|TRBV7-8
CASSLEYVPQVLGVGYTF
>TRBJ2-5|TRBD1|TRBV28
CASRTAGQGGETQYF
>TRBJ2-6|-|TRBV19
CASSILGTASGANVLTF
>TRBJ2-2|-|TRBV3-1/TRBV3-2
CASSQEGGTGELFF
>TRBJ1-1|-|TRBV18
CASSPPLTNTEAFF
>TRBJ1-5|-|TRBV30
CAWSVSGDRNQPQHF
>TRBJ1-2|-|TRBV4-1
CASSQDAGGFGGYTF
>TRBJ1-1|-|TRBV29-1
CSVEDGGNTEAFF
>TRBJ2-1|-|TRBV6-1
CASSERTDPEPYNEQFF
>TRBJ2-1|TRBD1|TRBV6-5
CASRTGLGYHNEQFF